This entry lists 17 T cell receptor beta chains sequenced from one sample in a study of CD8+ T cells in alopecia areata. Isolated RNA was reverse transcribed into cDNA used as the sequencing template. Sequenced by immunoSEQ multiplex PCR; TCRdb stores in-frame clones only, minus some. The data show over 80,000 clones, with roughly two fifths seen just once and more than 15% held by the top ten. The treatment here: oral pan-JAK inhibitor, 5-10 mg twice daily. The source material was CD8+ T cells sorted from blood, sampled at week 24, from a patient treated with tofacitinib. Receptors were obtained from a human donor with alopecia areata.

This clone has just a few counts. Its ends do not fully match the called genes, so a read error is possible. The V gene is TRBV4-1, the J gene TRBJ2-5, with D possibly being TRBD2 (6 bases). This CDR3 spans 14 amino acids. Germline lookup yields CDR1 MGHRA and CDR2 YSYEKL. The CDR3 DNA sequence: TGTGCCAGCAGCCAACCGGGAGACCAAGAGACCCAGTACTTC. This sequence encodes CASSQPGDQETQYF.

This clone was observed a handful of times. The gene calls are TRBV7-2 and TRBJ1-5; the D gene is possibly TRBD1 (6 bases). V lost 7 bases to trimming and J lost 7 bases, with 20 bases between them. CDR1 is SGHTA and CDR2 is FQGNSA in the germline V gene. The CDR3 is 15 amino acids. The CDR3 DNA is TGTGCCAGCATCGAGAGCACAGGGTCCAACCAGCCCCAGCATTTT. It specifies CASIESTGSNQPQHF.

The chain recombines TRBV13 with TRBJ2-7; possibly TRBD1 for D (6 bases). Germline V lookup: CDR1 PRHDT, CDR2 FYEKMQ (reference sequence). The ends were cut back, 3 bases at V and 6 bases at J, with 15 bases in the middle. The CDR3 has 14 amino acids. CDR3 bases: TGTGCCAGCAGCTTGACACAGGGTACGTCCGAGCAGTACTTC. It codes for CASSLTQGTSEQYF.

This clone occurred a few times. The genes are TRBV10-2 and TRBJ2-1; 8 bases line up with TRBD1. J lost 4 bases, V lost 9 bases, and 11 bases had no gene match. In germline, CDR1 is WSHSY, CDR2 SAAADI. The CDR3 has 15 residues. CDR3 in DNA: TGCGCCAGATCCCGGGCGGGACAGGAGTACAATGAGCAGTTCTTC. Its translation is CARSRAGQEYNEQFF.

In this sample, this clone turned up once. The rearrangement links TRBV7-2 to TRBJ2-1, with D uncertain. V was cut by 1 base and J by 9 bases, with 13 bases left in between. The CDR3 is 14 residues long. Germline V CDR1 and CDR2: SGHTA, FQGNSA. CDR3 bases: TGTGCCAGCAGCTTAGTCCGCCCCGGTGGTGAGCAGTTCTTC. It translates to CASSLVRPGGEQFF.

The table lists this clone with a count of one. Here the CDR3 reads CAWSVLSTGETQYF. As DNA, the CDR3 is TGTGCCTGGAGTGTTTTAAGTACCGGAGAGACCCAGTACTTC. The chain recombines TRBV30 with TRBJ2-5; no clear D. The germline V gene encodes CDR1 GTSNPN and CDR2 SVGIG (reference sequence). The CDR3 totals 14 residues. V was clipped by 0 bases and J by 4 bases, with 12 bases between them.

CDR3 protein: CASSQDTSEPNYEQYF. The CDR3 DNA reads TGCGCCAGCAGCCAAGATACAAGCGAGCCCAACTACGAGCAGTACTTC. This chain links TRBV4-1 with TRBJ2-7; no clear D gene. The germline gives CDR1 MGHRA, CDR2 YSYEKL. V gave up 0 bases and J gave up 3 bases, with 15 bases separating them. The CDR3 totals 16 residues.

This clone was picked up one time. The V call is TRBV2, the J call TRBJ2-2; 7 bases agree with TRBD2. The CDR3 is 14 residues long. V was pared by 3 bases and J by 6 bases, with 4 bases of the junction left unmatched. Germline V lookup: CDR1 SNHLY, CDR2 FYNNEI. Written as DNA, the CDR3 is TGTGCCAGCAGTGAGTGGCGGGAGCCCGGGGAGCTGTTTTTT. Translating gives CASSEWREPGELFF.

This chain links TRBV11-2 with TRBJ2-7; D not resolved. The germline V gene encodes CDR1 SGHAT and CDR2 FQNNGV. V dropped 3 bases and J dropped 2 bases, with 5 bases sitting between them. The CDR3 length is 12 residues. The CDR3 spells CASSFPTYEQYF. The CDR3 bases are TGTGCCAGCAGCTTTCCGACCTACGAGCAGTACTTC.

This chain links TRBV4-1 with TRBJ2-7, with D maybe TRBD2 (6 bases). This CDR3 region has 12 residues. The V end was cut by 4 bases, the J end by 6 bases, with 10 bases between. Germline values: CDR1 MGHRA, CDR2 YSYEKL. This CDR3 is CASSRSGLEQYF. The CDR3 nucleotides read TGCGCCAGCAGCCGCTCGGGACTCGAGCAGTACTTC.

This clone was counted a few times. This rearrangement joins TRBV9 to TRBJ2-7, with D perhaps matching TRBD1 or TRBD2 (5 bases each). The ends were cut back, 3 bases at V and 5 bases at J, with 15 bases in the middle. The length of the CDR3 is 14 residues. CDR1 is SGDLS and CDR2 is YYNGEE in the germline V gene. The CDR3 reads CASSAVGVGDEQYF. As DNA, the CDR3 is TGTGCCAGCAGCGCCGTGGGGGTAGGGGACGAGCAGTACTTC.

This chain uses TRBV29-1 with TRBJ2-7; 7 bases are shared with TRBD1. V gave up 5 bases and J gave up 3 bases; unmatched junction bases: 10. This CDR3 region has 14 residues. CDR1 is SQVTM, CDR2 ANQGSEA, per germline. In DNA, the CDR3 is TGCAGCGTTCTTTCCGGACAGGAACGCTACGAGCAGTACTTC. The encoded protein is CSVLSGQERYEQYF.

The chain links TRBV2 to TRBJ1-2; D unresolved. V gave up 2 bases and J gave up 6 bases, with 13 bases separating them. CDR3 length: 14 amino acids. CDR1 and CDR2 (germline): SNHLY, FYNNEI. The CDR3: CASSERTGSNGYTF. The CDR3 DNA is TGTGCCAGCAGTGAACGGACGGGAAGCAATGGCTACACCTTC.

This clone has ten or more counts. The V gene is TRBV13, the J gene TRBJ2-1, with D uncertain. Germline CDR1 is PRHDT and CDR2 is FYEKMQ (reference sequence). The V end lost 4 bases, the J end lost 10 bases, and 26 bases lay between the germline ends. This CDR3 region has 17 residues. CDR3 sequence reads: CASSCHDGRWECREQFF. CDR3 nucleotides: TGTGCCAGCAGCTGCCACGACGGGCGTTGGGAATGTAGGGAGCAGTTCTTC.

This chain joins TRBV30 and TRBJ2-5, with a tentative D call TRBD2 (6 bases). Per the germline V gene, CDR1 is GTSNPN and CDR2 is SVGIG (reference sequence). V was trimmed by 8 bases and J by 2 bases, leaving 12 bases between them. This CDR3 spans 12 amino acids. The CDR3 loop is CARGGKQETQYF. The CDR3 coding sequence is TGTGCCAGAGGAGGGAAACAAGAGACCCAGTACTTC.

The V gene is TRBV28, the J gene TRBJ1-5; D unresolved. Deletions cut 8 bases from V and 5 bases from J, with 16 bases between. Germline V lookup: CDR1 MDHEN, CDR2 SYDVKM. This CDR3 is built from 14 residues. For the CDR3, the DNA is TGTGCCAGCTTAAGGGTTGGCCTGGATCAGCCCCAGCATTTT. It specifies CASLRVGLDQPQHF.

The CDR3 protein is CASSFQGGETQYF. The CDR3 DNA is TGCGCCAGCAGCTTTCAGGGTGGAGAGACCCAGTACTTC. The chain carries TRBV5-1 and TRBJ2-5, with D possibly being TRBD1 (5 bases). The length of the CDR3 is 13 residues. Germline CDR1 and CDR2: SGHRS and YFSETQ. V lost 2 bases to trimming and J lost 4 bases, with 9 bases between them.